Listed here are 14 T cell receptor beta chains from one sample, sequenced in a study of neurological immune-mediated disorders. The time point here: longitudinal time-point 1 (baseline). Via MiXCR, TCRdb re-called the 5' RACE reads, giving one row per CDR3 protein. The table has some 68,000 distinct CDR3 sequences, roughly an eighth seen once. Sequenced: PBMCs. These receptors all stem from a female donor with HTLV-1-associated myelopathy (HAM/TSP).

This clonotype was detected ten times or more. The chain recombines TRBV12-3 or TRBV12-4 with TRBJ2-7; D perhaps matches TRBD2 (6 bases). The germline V and J ends were trimmed by 1 base and 6 bases, with 13 bases remaining between them. The CDR3 is 14 amino acids. The CDR3 coding sequence is TGTGCCAGCAGTTTAGTTCCCGTGCGGGGCGAGCAGTACTTC. Translation: CASSLVPVRGEQYF.

This clonotype appeared many times. J is TRBJ2-7 and V is TRBV20-1; the match to TRBD1 covers 7 bases. The J segment lost 3 bases and the V segment lost 3 bases, leaving 5 bases of the junction unmatched. CDR1 DFQATT and CDR2 SNEGSKA come from the germline V gene (reference sequence). The CDR3 is 13 amino acids. The CDR3, as DNA: TGCAGTGCTAGTATTAACAGGGGCTACGAGCAGTACTTC. Translating gives CSASINRGYEQYF.

The sample holds many counts of this clonotype. The J gene is TRBJ1-1, the V gene TRBV11-2; a weak D match, TRBD1 (5 bases). From germline, CDR1 is SGHAT and CDR2 FQNNGV. The ends were cut back, 0 bases at V and 1 base at J, with 6 bases in the middle. The CDR3 spans 14 residues. Here the CDR3 DNA reads TGTGCCAGCAGCTTAGAGGGGGGGAACACTGAAGCTTTCTTT. Translating gives CASSLEGGNTEAFF.

This clonotype was seen only a few times. The rearrangement uses TRBV20-1 and TRBJ1-5; D possibly corresponds to TRBD1 (6 bases). The V gene lost 5 bases and the J gene lost 3 bases, with 20 bases spanning the gap. CDR1 and CDR2 from the germline V gene are DFQATT and SNEGSKA (reference sequence). CDR3 size: 16 residues. DNA of the CDR3: TGCAGTGCTTCCGAGGGACACCTCCCTTCCAATCAGCCCCAGCATTTT. Its translation: CSASEGHLPSNQPQHF.

This clonotype was detected only a few times. CDR3 protein: CASWPRDRGTDTQYF. The CDR3 nucleotides read TGTGCCAGCTGGCCCCGGGACAGGGGCACAGATACGCAGTATTTT. The chain couples TRBV5-4 to TRBJ2-3, with TRBD1 identical over 9 bases. With 7 bases clipped from V and 1 base from J, the junction kept 7 bases outside the gene matches. The CDR3 has 15 residues. Germline loops: CDR1 SGHNT, CDR2 YYREEE (reference sequence). The full variable domain, with the rest looked up from reference TRBV5-4 and TRBJ2-3, is ETGVTQSPTHLIKTRGQQVTLRCSSQSGHNTVSWYQQALGQGPQFIFQYYREEENGRGNFPPRFSGLQFPNYSSELNVNALELDDSALYLCASWPRDRGTDTQYFGPGTRLTVL.

This clonotype appeared many times. The chain uses TRBV28 and TRBJ2-7, with unresolved D. Germline V lookup: CDR1 MDHEN, CDR2 SYDVKM. Trimming removed 5 bases at V and 6 bases at J, with 11 bases between. CDR3 length: 12 residues. The CDR3 region is CASSTSFVEQYF. Here the CDR3 DNA reads TGTGCCAGCAGTACCAGTTTCGTCGAGCAGTACTTC.

This clonotype was seen repeatedly, ten times or more. The rearrangement links TRBV28 to TRBJ2-5, with 10 bases that match TRBD1. Germline V lookup: CDR1 MDHEN, CDR2 SYDVKM. This CDR3 has 14 amino acids. V lost 6 bases to trimming and J lost 5 bases; unmatched junction nucleotides: 6. This CDR3 reads CASSWTGGVETQYF. The CDR3 DNA sequence: TGTGCCAGCAGCTGGACAGGGGGTGTCGAGACCCAGTACTTC.

This clonotype has ten or more counts. This rearrangement joins TRBV5-1 to TRBJ1-2, with 8 bases lining up with TRBD1. J gave up 4 bases and V 3 bases, and 5 bases lay outside the gene matches. The CDR3 has 14 residues. Germline V lookup: CDR1 SGHRS, CDR2 YFSETQ. CDR3 sequence (DNA): TGCGCCAGCAGCTGGGACAGGTTTCTCTATGGCTACACCTTC. Its translation: CASSWDRFLYGYTF.

In the case of this clonotype: A much larger clone lies one base from this, so it may be a read error. The rearrangement joins TRBV5-1 to TRBJ2-7, with 8 positions matching TRBD2. The germline V gene encodes CDR1 SGHRS and CDR2 YFSETQ. CDR3 length: 15 residues. In DNA form, the CDR3 reads TGCGCCATCAGCTCGGGGGGGCGAGGTAACTACGAGCAGTACTTC. Protein product: CAISSGGRGNYEQYF.

V usage is TRBV20-1 and J usage is TRBJ2-3; D remains ambiguous. This CDR3 comprises 17 residues. V was shortened by 5 bases and J by 3 bases, with 24 bases between the two germline ends. Looked up from germline, CDR1 is DFQATT and CDR2 is SNEGSKA (reference sequence). This chain's CDR3 is CSAAFGSMDAETDTQYF. The CDR3 DNA reads TGCAGTGCTGCCTTCGGTTCTATGGATGCGGAAACAGATACGCAGTATTTT.

In its sample, this clonotype was seen many times. The chain recombines TRBV29-1 with TRBJ2-1; 7 nucleotides align to TRBD2. Germline CDR1 is SQVTM and CDR2 is ANQGSEA. Trimming cost V 5 bases and J 6 bases; bases outside gene matches: 13. The CDR3 sequence is 15 residues long. The CDR3 bases are TGCAGCGTTTGCGTCGGACTAGTTTTTCGCAATGAGCAGTTCTTC. The encoded protein is CSVCVGLVFRNEQFF.

This clonotype was found many times. The V and J genes are TRBV12-3 or TRBV12-4 and TRBJ1-1; D possibly corresponds to TRBD1 (6 bases). The V end lost 6 bases, the J end lost 4 bases, and 15 bases lay between the germline ends. CDR3 length: 14 amino acids. The CDR3 coding sequence is TGTGCCAGCAGCCTGAAGGGGGGGGGCACTGAAGCTTTCTTT. Translated: CASSLKGGGTEAFF.

This clonotype has a count of ten or more. This chain uses TRBV9 with TRBJ2-1, with 8 bases that match TRBD1. This CDR3 spans 16 amino acids. The junction had 9 bases not matched to a gene; V was cut back by 0 bases and J by 7 bases. Germline-derived CDR1 and CDR2 are SGDLS and YYNGEE. CDR3 amino acids: CASSVASGQGWNEQFF. As DNA, the CDR3 is TGTGCCAGCAGCGTAGCATCAGGACAGGGTTGGAATGAGCAGTTCTTC.

This clonotype was counted ten times or more. The genes are TRBV5-6 and TRBJ2-7, with a weak D call TRBD2 (6 bases). The V gene lost 0 bases and the J gene lost 5 bases, with 12 bases spanning the gap. The germline CDR1 and CDR2 sequences are SGHDT and YYEEEE. This CDR3 comprises 14 residues. CDR3 residues: CASSLAAGHHEQYF. The CDR3 region has the DNA TGTGCCAGCAGCTTGGCGGCGGGGCACCACGAGCAGTACTTC.